The 25 T cell receptor beta chains below were found in one sample sequenced in a study of blood T cells in healthy people across ages. With a J-beta primer mix and a sample-barcoded 5' primer, a second PCR ran about 7 to 12 cycles. TCRdb fed the 5' RACE reads into MiXCR, producing one record per CDR3 protein. The profile covers about 1.5 million distinct CDR3 sequences, with approximately 43% appearing a single time and about 3.8% taken by the ten largest. The sequenced sample consisted of blood. Receptors originate from a woman aged 18 to 35 in good health.

V gene TRBV20-1 combines with J gene TRBJ1-5; the D gene is possibly TRBD1 (5 bases). Germline CDR1 and CDR2: DFQATT and SNEGSKA (reference sequence). The CDR3 sequence is 13 residues long. CDR3 in amino acids: CSLRGESNQPQHF. CDR3 bases: TGCAGCCTGCGGGGGGAAAGCAATCAGCCCCAGCATTTT.

This clonotype was seen a handful of times. The chain has TRBV3-1 and TRBJ2-1, with TRBD2 matching over 9 bases. There are 16 residues in the CDR3. Germline-derived CDR1 and CDR2 are LGHDT and YNNKEL (reference sequence). The ends lost 4 bases at V and 2 bases at J; junction bases unmatched: 6. CDR3 amino acids: CASSLRTSVTYNEQFF. The CDR3 nucleotides read TGTGCCAGCAGCCTACGGACTAGCGTAACCTACAATGAGCAGTTCTTC.

The table lists this clonotype with many counts. The J gene is TRBJ2-3, the V gene TRBV27; D may correspond to TRBD1 or TRBD2 (5 bases each). Trimming pared 5 bases from V and 0 bases from J, leaving 9 bases between. The CDR3 spans 14 residues. Germline CDR1 and CDR2: MNHEY and SMNVEV (reference sequence). The chain's CDR3 is CASSIGASTDTQYF. CDR3 sequence (DNA): TGTGCCAGCAGTATCGGGGCAAGCACAGATACGCAGTATTTT.

This clonotype showed up just a few times. The chain uses TRBV6-6 and TRBJ2-7; D tentatively reads TRBD1 or TRBD2 (5 bases each). This CDR3 contains 15 residues. Looked up from germline, CDR1 is MNHNY and CDR2 is SVGAGI (reference sequence). V dropped 4 bases and J dropped 4 bases, with 17 bases sitting between them. As DNA, the CDR3 is TGTGCCAGCAGTTTGAACCGGGACGATATTTACGAGCAGTACTTC. Its protein is CASSLNRDDIYEQYF.

The CDR3 here is CASSTDRAGDYGYTF. In nucleotides, the CDR3 is TGTGCCAGCAGTACGGACAGGGCAGGTGACTATGGCTACACCTTC. This sequence joins TRBV6-6 and TRBJ1-2; 8 positions agree with TRBD1. The V gene end was trimmed by 5 bases and the J gene end by 3 bases; junction bases not matched to a gene: 8. CDR3 length equals 15 residues. Per the germline V gene, CDR1 is MNHNY and CDR2 is SVGAGI (reference sequence).

The V call is TRBV6-6, the J call TRBJ2-7; unclear D gene. This CDR3 has 14 amino acids. Germline CDR1 is MNHNY and CDR2 is SVGAGI (reference sequence). Trimming cost V 2 bases and J 5 bases, with 13 bases left between them. The CDR3 DNA follows: TGTGCCAGCAGTTACGGCCCTATTGAAAACGAGCAGTACTTC. This translates into CASSYGPIENEQYF.

V usage is TRBV27 and J usage is TRBJ2-7; 8 positions match TRBD2. CDR1 is MNHEY, CDR2 SMNVEV, per germline (reference sequence). CDR3 size: 16 residues. Trimming at V came to 8 bases and at J to 4 bases, leaving 16 bases not matched to a gene. The CDR3: CASGRGTSVSVYEQYF. The CDR3 DNA follows: TGTGCCAGCGGTAGAGGGACTAGTGTTTCGGTGTACGAGCAGTACTTC.

V usage is TRBV20-1 and J usage is TRBJ1-5; perhaps TRBD1 as D (5 bases). CDR1 and CDR2 from the germline V gene are DFQATT and SNEGSKA (reference sequence). This CDR3 has 12 residues. CDR3 amino acids: CSQGSENQPQHF. Here the CDR3 DNA reads TGCAGCCAGGGAAGTGAGAATCAGCCCCAGCATTTT.

This clonotype came up a few times. This chain uses TRBV7-2 with TRBJ2-2, with TRBD2 matching 10 bases. V shed 1 base and J 4 bases; nucleotides not matched to a gene: 3. This CDR3 has 16 residues. The germline V gene has CDR1 SGHTA and CDR2 FQGNSA. DNA of the CDR3: TGTGCCAGCAGCTTAGTTAGCGGGGGGCCCACCGGGGAGCTGTTTTTT. Protein sequence: CASSLVSGGPTGELFF.

The chain employs TRBV5-1 and TRBJ2-1; 14 nucleotides agree with TRBD2. Germline CDR1 is SGHRS and CDR2 is YFSETQ. Unmatched junction bases numbered 10, after V lost 5 bases and J lost 9 bases. CDR3 size: 16 residues. The DNA of the CDR3 is TGCGCCAGCAGTTACAACAGACTAGCGGGGGGGATTGAGCAGTTCTTC. This gives the protein CASSYNRLAGGIEQFF.

The chain combines TRBV3-1 with TRBJ2-7; D possibly corresponds to TRBD1 (5 bases). The closer fit of TRBJ2-5 to the DNA end suggests the J call may be wrong. The CDR3 has 16 amino acids. Germline CDR1 and CDR2: LGHDT and YNNKEL (reference sequence). The CDR3 DNA reads as TGTGCCAGCAGCCAAGATGTTTCGACAGTCCAAGAGACCCAGTACTTC. As protein: CASSQDVSTVQETQYF.

V gene TRBV4-2 combines with J gene TRBJ1-5; maybe TRBD1 (6 bases). This CDR3 is 15 amino acids long. The ends were cut back, 5 bases at V and 0 bases at J, with 11 bases in the middle. CDR1 and CDR2 from the germline V gene are LGHNA and YNFKEQ. CDR3 residues: CASSSRQDSNQPQHF. CDR3 nucleotide sequence: TGTGCCAGCAGCTCGCGACAGGATAGCAATCAGCCCCAGCATTTT.

This clonotype turned up a few times. The chain has TRBV29-1 and TRBJ2-7; unclear D gene. CDR1 SQVTM and CDR2 ANQGSEA come from the germline V gene. The V gene lost 6 bases and the J gene lost 0 bases, with 9 bases spanning the gap. This CDR3 comprises 12 residues. CDR3 bases: TGCAGCGTGGCGGACGGCTCCTACGAGCAGTACTTC. Amino acid sequence: CSVADGSYEQYF.

V usage is TRBV20-1 and J usage is TRBJ2-5, with TRBD1 matching over 9 bases. This CDR3 comprises 13 residues. The trim removed 6 bases at V and 5 bases at J, leaving 7 bases unmatched. Per germline, CDR1 DFQATT and CDR2 SNEGSKA (reference sequence). This CDR3 reads CSALRDRAETQYF. In DNA, the CDR3 is TGCAGTGCGCTGAGGGACAGGGCGGAGACCCAGTACTTC.

This chain uses TRBV12-3 or TRBV12-4 with TRBJ2-1; TRBD2 aligns across 16 bases. V was clipped by 6 bases and J by 5 bases; unmatched bases: 13. This CDR3 spans 19 amino acids. The CDR3 here is CASRYEGLAGGPLHNEQFF. The DNA for the CDR3 is TGTGCCAGCAGATACGAGGGACTAGCGGGAGGGCCCCTCCACAATGAGCAGTTCTTC.

This clonotype was picked up a small number of times. This chain joins TRBV20-1 and TRBJ1-2, with TRBD1 as a possible D gene (5 bases). This CDR3 is built from 14 residues. Per the germline V gene, CDR1 is DFQATT and CDR2 is SNEGSKA (reference sequence). The germline V and J ends were trimmed by 0 bases and 8 bases, with 16 bases remaining between them. The CDR3 DNA is TGCAGTGCTAGAGATCCCCAGGGTCTATTAGGCTACACCTTC. Protein product: CSARDPQGLLGYTF.

CDR3 sequence (DNA): TGTGCCAGCAGCTTGGACAGGGGATTGGGCACTGAAGCTTTCTTT. Its protein product is CASSLDRGLGTEAFF. The chain links TRBV7-8 to TRBJ1-1, with TRBD1 matching 9 bases. J was trimmed by 4 bases and V by 3 bases; bases with no gene match: 6. CDR1 is SGHVS and CDR2 is FQNEAQ in the germline V gene. The CDR3 length is 15 residues.

This clonotype was seen only a few times. V is TRBV6-5 and J is TRBJ2-1, with D uncertain. There are 13 residues in the CDR3. Germline V gene lookup returns CDR1 MNHEY and CDR2 SVGAGI. The V and J ends lost 2 bases and 5 bases respectively, with 7 bases between them. The CDR3 loop is CASSYLSDNEQFF. CDR3 DNA: TGTGCCAGCAGTTACCTAAGTGACAATGAGCAGTTCTTC.

The sample holds a few counts of this clonotype. The V gene is TRBV20-1, the J gene TRBJ2-7; the D is unclear. The ends were cut back, 0 bases at V and 6 bases at J, with 9 bases in the middle. The CDR3 runs 12 residues. Per the germline V gene, CDR1 is DFQATT and CDR2 is SNEGSKA (reference sequence). CDR3 bases: TGCAGTGCTAGAGACAGGTTTAGCGAGCAGTACTTC. Its protein product is CSARDRFSEQYF.

The J gene is TRBJ2-3, the V gene TRBV9, with D tentatively TRBD2 (5 bases). CDR3 length: 12 amino acids. Germline assignment: CDR1 SGDLS and CDR2 YYNGEE. V was shortened by 6 bases and J by 2 bases, with 7 bases between the two germline ends. CDR3 DNA sequence: TGTGCCAGCAACGGGATCACAGATACGCAGTATTTT. Translation gives CASNGITDTQYF.

This sequence joins TRBV6-1 and TRBJ1-5; 9 bases are shared with TRBD1. Germline V gene lookup returns CDR1 MNHNS and CDR2 SASEGT. Losses at the gene ends were 6 bases for V and 6 bases for J; bases not matched to a gene: 18. The CDR3 is made up of 18 amino acids. The CDR3 DNA follows: TGTGCCAGCAGACCTTTGGGGACAGGGCCGGGAGAGGGTCAGCCCCAGCATTTT. Translating it yields CASRPLGTGPGEGQPQHF.

This clonotype was seen only a few times. The chain uses TRBV25-1 and TRBJ1-1; TRBD1 matches at 8 bases. The CDR3 has 14 residues. V shed 3 bases and J 0 bases; nucleotides not matched to a gene: 0. Germline V lookup: CDR1 MGHDK, CDR2 SYGVNS. As DNA, the CDR3 is TGTGCCAGCAGTGAGGACAGGGTGAACACTGAAGCTTTCTTT. It specifies CASSEDRVNTEAFF.

Only a few counts were recorded for this clonotype. At one end the junction does not follow the germline gene, possibly because of a read error. The chain carries TRBV29-1 and TRBJ1-2; 10 positions agree with TRBD1. CDR3 length equals 13 residues. The germline CDR1 and CDR2 sequences are SQVTM and ANQGSEA. The CDR3 nucleotides are TGCAGCGTAGACAGGGGGCTGAACTATGACTACACCTTC. Amino acid sequence: CSVDRGLNYDYTF.

This clonotype occurred a few times. The chain links TRBV11-2 to TRBJ1-4; TRBD1 matches 7 bases. Germline values: CDR1 SGHAT, CDR2 FQNNGV. Trimming cost V 5 bases and J 8 bases; bases outside gene matches: 8. The CDR3 totals 14 residues. For the CDR3, the DNA is TGTGCCAGCAGCCTGGCAGGGGGAAAGGAAAAACTGTTTTTT. Its translation is CASSLAGGKEKLFF.

The genes are TRBV6-1 and TRBJ2-1; D possibly corresponds to TRBD1 (5 bases). The V end was cut by 4 bases, the J end by 0 bases, with 16 bases between. Per the germline V gene, CDR1 is MNHNS and CDR2 is SASEGT. There are 17 residues in the CDR3. CDR3 coding DNA: TGTGCCAGCAGTGGTGGGGCAGGGCGAAGCTCCTACAATGAGCAGTTCTTC. Amino acid sequence: CASSGGAGRSSYNEQFF.